Listed below are T cell receptor beta chains from one sample, sequenced in a study of blood T cell repertoires in COVID-19. Using immunoSEQ multiplex PCR, the repertoire was profiled, and TCRdb retains in-frame clones only, with some absent. The sample has over 200,000 clones; 80% to 90% are singletons. Sequences were obtained from peripheral blood. The receptors derive from a man aged 40-55 years with active or convalescent COVID-19. Each CDR3 is given with its conserved first and last residue. Fields, in order: clone size, J gene, D gene, V gene, CDR3 DNA, CDR3 protein. The D gene is left open where the match is weak. Only some rows state a clone size, as once, few, many or a class for expanded clones.

clone size: -; J gene: TRBJ1-5; D gene: -; V gene: TRBV6-2/TRBV6-3; CDR3 DNA: TGTGCCAGCAGCGAAGACAGCCTTCCCCAGCATTTT; CDR3 protein: CASSEDSLPQHF
clone size: -; J gene: TRBJ1-2; D gene: TRBD1; V gene: TRBV12-3/TRBV12-4; CDR3 DNA: TGTGCCAGCACCTGGACAGGGGGGTATGGCTACACCTTC; CDR3 protein: CASTWTGGYGYTF
clone size: -; J gene: TRBJ2-2; D gene: -; V gene: TRBV7-9; CDR3 DNA: TGTGCCAGCAGCTTAGTCAGAACGTCGGGGATCAACACCGGGGAGCTGTTTTTT; CDR3 protein: CASSLVRTSGINTGELFF
clone size: -; J gene: TRBJ1-1; D gene: TRBD1; V gene: TRBV4-2; CDR3 DNA: TGTGCCAGCAGCCAAGTGAGGGGGCGAGGGAACACTGAAGCTTTCTTT; CDR3 protein: CASSQVRGRGNTEAFF
clone size: few; J gene: TRBJ1-1; D gene: TRBD1; V gene: TRBV5-1; CDR3 DNA: TGCGCCAGCAACAGGGGTGGGGCTGACACTGAAGCTTTCTTT; CDR3 protein: CASNRGGADTEAFF
clone size: -; J gene: TRBJ2-7; D gene: -; V gene: TRBV10-3; CDR3 DNA: TGTGCCATGTCTGGGAGCGCCTACGAGCAGTACTTC; CDR3 protein: CAMSGSAYEQYF
clone size: -; J gene: TRBJ2-3; D gene: TRBD1; V gene: TRBV5-5; CDR3 DNA: TGTGCCAGCAGCCGTCCCGGGACAGGGGCCGAGGCAGATACGCAGTATTTT; CDR3 protein: CASSRPGTGAEADTQYF
clone size: -; J gene: TRBJ1-1; D gene: TRBD1; V gene: TRBV6-5; CDR3 DNA: TGTGCCAGCAGTCCTTCCGGGACAGGGAGGCCTGAAGCTTTCTTT; CDR3 protein: CASSPSGTGRPEAFF
clone size: once; J gene: TRBJ2-3; D gene: -; V gene: TRBV9; CDR3 DNA: TGTGCCAGCAGCGTAGGAGTAGCTCAACACACAGATACGCAGTATTTT; CDR3 protein: CASSVGVAQHTDTQYF
clone size: -; J gene: TRBJ2-7; D gene: -; V gene: TRBV2; CDR3 DNA: TGTGCCAGCAGTGAAGGGGCAGATTTTTTTTACGAGCAGTACTTC; CDR3 protein: CASSEGADFFYEQYF
clone size: -; J gene: TRBJ1-1; D gene: -; V gene: TRBV27; CDR3 DNA: TGTGCCAGCAGTTTTCTTGAGGGTAACACTGAAGCTTTCTTT; CDR3 protein: CASSFLEGNTEAFF
clone size: once; J gene: TRBJ1-1; D gene: TRBD1; V gene: TRBV3-1/TRBV3-2; CDR3 DNA: TGTGCCAGCCGTCGTGGGGACAGGGCTAGTGAAGCTTTCTTT; CDR3 protein: CASRRGDRASEAFF
clone size: -; J gene: TRBJ2-5; D gene: -; V gene: TRBV15; CDR3 DNA: TGTGCCACCAGCAGGCTTAGCACTACTGAGGGGACCCAGTACTTC; CDR3 protein: CATSRLSTTEGTQYF
clone size: few; J gene: TRBJ1-2; D gene: -; V gene: TRBV11-2; CDR3 DNA: TGTGCCAGCACCAGGGTCCCCCTCAACTATGGCTACACCTTC; CDR3 protein: CASTRVPLNYGYTF
clone size: -; J gene: TRBJ2-5; D gene: -; V gene: TRBV13; CDR3 DNA: TGTGCCAGCAGCTTATTAAGCGAACAAGAGACCCAGTACTTC; CDR3 protein: CASSLLSEQETQYF
clone size: -; J gene: TRBJ1-2; D gene: -; V gene: TRBV5-1; CDR3 DNA: TGCGCCAGCAGCTTGGCTACCGAGCGGGGCTACACCTTC; CDR3 protein: CASSLATERGYTF
clone size: -; J gene: TRBJ2-5; D gene: TRBD2; V gene: TRBV14; CDR3 DNA: TGTGCCAGCAGCCAAGAGATAGCGGGGGGGCCTCGAGAGACCCAGTACTTC; CDR3 protein: CASSQEIAGGPRETQYF
clone size: -; J gene: TRBJ2-7; D gene: -; V gene: TRBV19; CDR3 DNA: TGTGCCAGTAGTATGAAGAGACGAGCGGCCTACGAGCAGTACTTC; CDR3 protein: CASSMKRRAAYEQYF
clone size: -; J gene: TRBJ2-3; D gene: TRBD2; V gene: TRBV25-1; CDR3 DNA: TGTGCCAGCAGTGGCCTCAGCGGGATTAGCACAGATACGCAGTATTTT; CDR3 protein: CASSGLSGISTDTQYF
clone size: -; J gene: TRBJ2-5; D gene: -; V gene: TRBV9; CDR3 DNA: TGTGCCAGCAGTCCGGGAGAGGGCCGAATGAAGACCCAGTACTTC; CDR3 protein: CASSPGEGRMKTQYF
clone size: -; J gene: TRBJ2-1; D gene: -; V gene: TRBV5-4; CDR3 DNA: TGTGCCAGCGGGGAACAGGGCCCTCAGAGCAATGAGCAGTTCTTC; CDR3 protein: CASGEQGPQSNEQFF
clone size: -; J gene: TRBJ2-3; D gene: TRBD1; V gene: TRBV24-1; CDR3 DNA: TGTGCCACCAGTGACCGAGGACAGGTCGCAGATACGCAGTATTTT; CDR3 protein: CATSDRGQVADTQYF
clone size: -; J gene: TRBJ1-3; D gene: -; V gene: TRBV19; CDR3 DNA: TGTGCCAGCCTAAAATGGGGGCCTGGAAACACCATATATTTT; CDR3 protein: CASLKWGPGNTIYF
clone size: -; J gene: TRBJ2-3; D gene: TRBD1; V gene: TRBV5-5; CDR3 DNA: TGTGCCAGCAGCTTGCAGGGGGACACAGATACGCAGTATTTT; CDR3 protein: CASSLQGDTDTQYF
clone size: -; J gene: TRBJ1-2; D gene: TRBD1; V gene: TRBV7-3; CDR3 DNA: TGTGCCAGCAGCTTAGGGGACAGCCCAAACTATGGCTACACCTTC; CDR3 protein: CASSLGDSPNYGYTF
clone size: -; J gene: TRBJ2-7; D gene: TRBD1; V gene: TRBV6-2/TRBV6-3; CDR3 DNA: TGTGCCAGCAGTTTAGCTGGGACAGGGGGATCTTACGAGCAGTACTTC; CDR3 protein: CASSLAGTGGSYEQYF
clone size: -; J gene: TRBJ2-7; D gene: TRBD1; V gene: TRBV7-2; CDR3 DNA: TGTGCCAGCAGTTTGGGACAGGCCTTCTCCTACGAGCAGTACTTC; CDR3 protein: CASSLGQAFSYEQYF
clone size: -; J gene: TRBJ1-2; D gene: -; V gene: TRBV1; CDR3 DNA: TGCACCAGCAGCCACCATGTGGGCTACACCTTC; CDR3 protein: CTSSHHVGYTF
clone size: -; J gene: TRBJ1-4; D gene: TRBD1; V gene: TRBV18; CDR3 DNA: TGTGCCAGCTCACCACCGGGACAGGGTAATGAAAAACTGTTTTTT; CDR3 protein: CASSPPGQGNEKLFF
clone size: -; J gene: TRBJ2-3; D gene: -; V gene: TRBV28; CDR3 DNA: TGTGCCAGCAGTTTTAGCGGCCAGGGCTTCCTTGGCACAGATACGCAGTATTTT; CDR3 protein: CASSFSGQGFLGTDTQYF
clone size: -; J gene: TRBJ1-3; D gene: -; V gene: TRBV28; CDR3 DNA: TGTGCCAGCAGTTTAGTGGGGCCAAACACCATATATTTT; CDR3 protein: CASSLVGPNTIYF
clone size: once; J gene: TRBJ2-1; D gene: -; V gene: TRBV21-1; CDR3 DNA: TGTGCCAGCCTATGCAAGAGCTCCTACAATGAGCAGTTCTTC; CDR3 protein: CASLCKSSYNEQFF
clone size: -; J gene: TRBJ1-5; D gene: -; V gene: TRBV19; CDR3 DNA: TGTGCCAGTAGCGATAGAGGCCAGCCCCAGCATTTT; CDR3 protein: CASSDRGQPQHF
clone size: -; J gene: TRBJ1-2; D gene: -; V gene: TRBV18; CDR3 DNA: TGTGCCAGCTCACCATGGGCTGACACCGGATATGGCTACACCTTC; CDR3 protein: CASSPWADTGYGYTF
clone size: -; J gene: TRBJ2-7; D gene: TRBD2; V gene: TRBV11-2; CDR3 DNA: TGTGCCAGCAGCTTAGTTGGTGGGGCTAGCGGGGGAGACTACGAGCAGTACTTC; CDR3 protein: CASSLVGGASGGDYEQYF
clone size: few; J gene: TRBJ1-5; D gene: -; V gene: TRBV19; CDR3 DNA: TGTGCCAGTAGTATTCCTACTCTCGGTGGTCACTGGAGCAATCAGCCCCAGCATTTT; CDR3 protein: CASSIPTLGGHWSNQPQHF
clone size: -; J gene: TRBJ1-2; D gene: TRBD1; V gene: TRBV5-6; CDR3 DNA: TGTGCCAGCAGCTTGGCCTTGACAGGGGGCTATGGCTACACCTTC; CDR3 protein: CASSLALTGGYGYTF
clone size: -; J gene: TRBJ2-1; D gene: TRBD1; V gene: TRBV27; CDR3 DNA: TGTGCCAGCAGTCCCCGGACAGGGGGCTACAATGAGCAGTTCTTC; CDR3 protein: CASSPRTGGYNEQFF
clone size: -; J gene: TRBJ1-5; D gene: -; V gene: TRBV3-1/TRBV3-2; CDR3 DNA: TGTGCCAGCAGCCAAGACATCGCAGACAATCAGCCCCAGCATTTT; CDR3 protein: CASSQDIADNQPQHF
clone size: -; J gene: TRBJ1-4; D gene: TRBD1; V gene: TRBV19; CDR3 DNA: TGTGCCAGTACGCTGACAGGGGGCGTAGAAAAACTGTTTTTT; CDR3 protein: CASTLTGGVEKLFF
clone size: -; J gene: TRBJ2-3; D gene: TRBD2; V gene: TRBV28; CDR3 DNA: TGTGCCAGCAGTTACCCCTATAGCGGGGGGCTTATGAGCACAGATACGCAGTATTTT; CDR3 protein: CASSYPYSGGLMSTDTQYF
clone size: -; J gene: TRBJ1-2; D gene: -; V gene: TRBV28; CDR3 DNA: TGTGCCAGCAGTCCCCCGTACGGAGAAAAAGCTTATGGCTACACCTTC; CDR3 protein: CASSPPYGEKAYGYTF
clone size: -; J gene: TRBJ2-2; D gene: -; V gene: TRBV6-5; CDR3 DNA: TGTGCCAGCAGTTTTAGGGGAATCAACACCGGGGAGCTGTTTTTT; CDR3 protein: CASSFRGINTGELFF
clone size: -; J gene: TRBJ2-3; D gene: -; V gene: TRBV4-1; CDR3 DNA: TGCGCCAGCAGCACGGGGTCGGCAGATACGCAGTATTTT; CDR3 protein: CASSTGSADTQYF
clone size: -; J gene: TRBJ1-1; D gene: -; V gene: TRBV10-3; CDR3 DNA: TGTGCCATCAGTGAGGGGGGGATGAACACTGAAGCTTTCTTT; CDR3 protein: CAISEGGMNTEAFF
clone size: -; J gene: TRBJ2-7; D gene: TRBD1; V gene: TRBV2; CDR3 DNA: TGTGCCAGCAGTGTTGGACAGGGAATGAGGGTCGATGAGCAGTACTTC; CDR3 protein: CASSVGQGMRVDEQYF
clone size: -; J gene: TRBJ1-6; D gene: -; V gene: TRBV30; CDR3 DNA: TGTGCCTGGAGTGTAACGGGTAATAATTCACCCCTCCACTTT; CDR3 protein: CAWSVTGNNSPLHF